This T cell receptor beta chain was documented in a study of blood T cell repertoires in COVID-19. Study at large: Material from acute and convalescent COVID-19 was sourced from the United States, Italy and Spain. From T cells, B-cell-depleted T cells, or PBMCs came the material, which was cDNA or gDNA.

Patients from Seattle were sampled longitudinally, starting during active infection. As regards this clone: Its ends do not fully match the called genes, so a read error is possible.

Per the study methods: Amplified reference gene primers provided the basis for estimating nucleated cell counts. TCRdb keeps only in-frame clones here, not all; method: immunoSEQ multiplex PCR. V and J calls and clone size are those listed in that table; D and trimming were worked out from the DNA. The sample lists some 240,000 clones; 88% were seen once. The sequence was collected from a woman in her 70s with COVID-19, enrolled during active disease. The sequencing sample was made of peripheral blood.

In DNA form, the CDR3 reads TGTGCCAGCAGCCAAGACGGTACAGGGGGCTTTTCAGCCTTC. Protein product: CASSQDGTGGFSAF. This chain joins TRBV3-1 (or the pseudogene TRBV3-2) and TRBJ1-2, with 9 bases aligning to TRBD1. Germline V gene data show CDR1 as LGHDT and CDR2 as YNNKEL (reference sequence). The CDR3 has 14 amino acids.